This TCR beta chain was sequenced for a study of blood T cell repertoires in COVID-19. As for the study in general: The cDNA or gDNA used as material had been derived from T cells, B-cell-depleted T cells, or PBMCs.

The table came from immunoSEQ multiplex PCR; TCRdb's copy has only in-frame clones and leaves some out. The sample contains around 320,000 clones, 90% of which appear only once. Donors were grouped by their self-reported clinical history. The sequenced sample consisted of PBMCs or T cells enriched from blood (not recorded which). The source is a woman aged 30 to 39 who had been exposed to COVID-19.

The CDR3 here is CSATDTVSYNSPLHF. The CDR3 coding sequence is TGCAGTGCTACTGATACAGTCTCCTATAATTCACCCCTCCACTTT. V and J are TRBV20-1 and TRBJ1-6; no definite D call. The CDR3 has 15 residues. Trimming stripped 4 bases from V and 0 bases from J, with 10 bases between. The germline gives CDR1 DFQATT, CDR2 SNEGSKA (reference sequence).